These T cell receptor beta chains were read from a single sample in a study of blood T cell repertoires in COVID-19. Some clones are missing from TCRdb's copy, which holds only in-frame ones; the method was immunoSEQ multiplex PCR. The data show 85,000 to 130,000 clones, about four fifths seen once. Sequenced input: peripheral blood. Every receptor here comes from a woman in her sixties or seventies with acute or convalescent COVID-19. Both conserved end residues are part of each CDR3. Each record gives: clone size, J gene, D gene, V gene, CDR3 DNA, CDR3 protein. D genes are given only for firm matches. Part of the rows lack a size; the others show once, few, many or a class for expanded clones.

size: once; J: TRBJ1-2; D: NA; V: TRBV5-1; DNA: TGCGCCAGCAGCATCGGTCGACCCGGGAGAGCCCAAGTTAACTATGGCTACACCTTC; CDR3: CASSIGRPGRAQVNYGYTF
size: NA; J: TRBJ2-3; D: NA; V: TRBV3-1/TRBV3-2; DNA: TGTGCCAGCAGCCAGCTGAGCGGGTCTAGCACAGATACGCAGTATTTT; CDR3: CASSQLSGSSTDTQYF
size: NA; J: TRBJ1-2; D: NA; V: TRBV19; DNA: TGTGCCAGTAGTATCAGGAATAACTATGGCTACACCTTC; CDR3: CASSIRNNYGYTF
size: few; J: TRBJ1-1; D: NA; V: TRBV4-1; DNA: TGCGCCAGCAGCCCCGGGTGGGGCGCCAGCACTGAAGCTTTCTTT; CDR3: CASSPGWGASTEAFF
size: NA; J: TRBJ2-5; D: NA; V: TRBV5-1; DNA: TGCGCCAGCAGCTTGTCCCTAGGGGGGGGAGAGACCCAGTACTTC; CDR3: CASSLSLGGGETQYF
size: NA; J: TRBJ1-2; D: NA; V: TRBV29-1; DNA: TGCAGCTGTGGGACACAAGGGGGCTACACCTTC; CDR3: CSCGTQGGYTF
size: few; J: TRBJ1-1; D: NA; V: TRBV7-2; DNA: TGTGCCAGCAGCTCCCCCGGGAACATGAACACTGAAGCTTTCTTT; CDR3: CASSSPGNMNTEAFF
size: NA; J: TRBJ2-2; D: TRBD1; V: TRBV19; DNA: TGTGCCAGTAGCCCGGACAGGATCAACACCGGGGAGCTGTTTTTT; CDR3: CASSPDRINTGELFF
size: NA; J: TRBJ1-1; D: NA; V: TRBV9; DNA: TGTGCCAGCAGCGTAGAAGGGGAAACAGGGAATTTTTACACTGAAGCTTTCTTT; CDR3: CASSVEGETGNFYTEAFF
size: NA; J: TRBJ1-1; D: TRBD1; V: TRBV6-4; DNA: TGTGCCAGCAGTGACTCGATCGGAGGGGGCAGGTCTGAAGCTTTCTTT; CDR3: CASSDSIGGGRSEAFF
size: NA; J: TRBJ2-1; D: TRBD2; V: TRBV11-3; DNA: TGTGCCAGCAGCTTAGAGGGTACTAGCGGGAGTATATCCTACAATGAGCAGTTCTTC; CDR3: CASSLEGTSGSISYNEQFF
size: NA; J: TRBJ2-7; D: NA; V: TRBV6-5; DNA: TGTGCCAGCAGTTGGACAGCCTACGAGCAGTACTTC; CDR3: CASSWTAYEQYF
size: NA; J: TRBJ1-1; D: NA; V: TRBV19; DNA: TGTGCCAGTAGTATTGGGGGGAAGGGGATGAACACTGAAGCTTTCTTT; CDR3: CASSIGGKGMNTEAFF
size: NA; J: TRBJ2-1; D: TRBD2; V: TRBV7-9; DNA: TGTGCCAGCACCCTAGCGGGGAGCTCCTACAATGAGCAGTTCTTC; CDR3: CASTLAGSSYNEQFF
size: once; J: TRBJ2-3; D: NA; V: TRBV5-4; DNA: TGTGCCAGCAGCGCCACAGGGGGTCTAGCGGAGAGCACAGATACGCAGTATTTT; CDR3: CASSATGGLAESTDTQYF
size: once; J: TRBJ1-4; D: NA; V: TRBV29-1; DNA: TGCAGCGTTTTAAGGGGTACGGGTGAAAAACTGTTTTTT; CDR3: CSVLRGTGEKLFF
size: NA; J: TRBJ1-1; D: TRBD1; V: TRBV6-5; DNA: TGTGCCAGCGACAGGGTTAACACTGAAGCTTTCTTT; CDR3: CASDRVNTEAFF
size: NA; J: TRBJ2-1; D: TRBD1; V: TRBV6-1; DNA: TGTGCCAGCAGTGGTAAGGACAGGGGAAGGTCCTACAATGAGCAGTTCTTC; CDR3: CASSGKDRGRSYNEQFF
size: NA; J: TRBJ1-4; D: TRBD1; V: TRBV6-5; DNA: TGTGCCAGCAGTTACTCCCGGACAGGACCATATGAAAAACTGTTTTTT; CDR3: CASSYSRTGPYEKLFF
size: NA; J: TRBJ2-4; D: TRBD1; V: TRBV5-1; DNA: TGCGCCAGCAGCTCAGACAGGGGGAACATTCAGTACTTC; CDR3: CASSSDRGNIQYF
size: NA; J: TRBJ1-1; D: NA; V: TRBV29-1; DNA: TGCAGCGTTGCTTCGGTCGGGGTCCCTGAAGCTTTCTTT; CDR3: CSVASVGVPEAFF
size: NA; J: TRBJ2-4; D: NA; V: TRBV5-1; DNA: TGCGCCAGCAGCTCCGGCAGTTCGGCGACGGGAAACATTCAGTACTTC; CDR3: CASSSGSSATGNIQYF
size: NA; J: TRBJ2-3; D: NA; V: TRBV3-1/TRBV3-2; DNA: TGTGCCAGCAGCCAAGGGGACTGGAGCACAGATACGCAGTATTTT; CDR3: CASSQGDWSTDTQYF
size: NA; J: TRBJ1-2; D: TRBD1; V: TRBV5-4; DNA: TGTGCCAGCAGCTCCCGACAGGGGGGGAAATATGGCTACACCTTC; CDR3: CASSSRQGGKYGYTF
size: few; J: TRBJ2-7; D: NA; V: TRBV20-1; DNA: TGCAGTACAGGAGATTACGAGCAGTACTTC; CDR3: CSTGDYEQYF
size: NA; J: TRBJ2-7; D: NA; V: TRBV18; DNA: TGTGCCAGCTCTCGGGAAGTCTCCTACGAGCAGTACTTC; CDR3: CASSREVSYEQYF